The 17 T cell receptor beta chains below all came from one sample that was sequenced in a study of CD8 T cells in ankylosing spondylitis. TCRdb re-called the 5' RACE reads with MiXCR, one entry per CDR3 protein. The sample has about 270,000 distinct CDR3 sequences, 32% seen once. The sequencing sample was made of blood, either unsorted or a sorted T cell fraction (not recorded which). These receptors were obtained from a male donor with ankylosing spondylitis or in good health (not recorded which).

The sample holds a few counts of this clonotype. This chain joins TRBV11-2 and TRBJ2-7; no definite D call. In germline, CDR1 is SGHAT, CDR2 FQNNGV. The CDR3 is 15 residues long. V was shortened by 1 base and J by 2 bases, with 12 bases between the two germline ends. The CDR3 region is CASSLVPAATYEQYF. Written as DNA, the CDR3 is TGTGCCAGCAGCTTAGTCCCGGCAGCAACCTACGAGCAGTACTTC.

This clonotype was counted many times. The chain uses TRBV20-1 and TRBJ2-1, with 13 bases aligning to TRBD2. Germline V gene sequence: CDR1 DFQATT, CDR2 SNEGSKA (reference sequence). The CDR3 length is 12 residues. CDR3 DNA: TGCTCAGGACTAGCGGGGGAGGTCTTGCAGTTCTTC. It is translated as CSGLAGEVLQFF.

The sample holds many counts of this clonotype. The gene calls are TRBV20-1 and TRBJ2-7, with D tentatively TRBD2 (7 bases). Trimming took off 5 bases at V and 0 bases at J, with 14 bases between the two ends. From germline, CDR1 is DFQATT and CDR2 SNEGSKA (reference sequence). The CDR3 length is 14 residues. The CDR3 sequence is CSAHRGAVSYEQYF. CDR3 nucleotide sequence: TGCAGTGCTCATCGGGGGGCTGTCTCCTACGAGCAGTACTTC.

This chain joins TRBV5-5 and TRBJ2-7; 8 nucleotides agree with TRBD1. The CDR3 runs 13 residues. Germline-derived CDR1 and CDR2 are SGHKS and YYEKEE (reference sequence). Trimming cost V 4 bases and J 6 bases; bases outside gene matches: 6. CDR3 sequence: CASSLTGASEQYF. Written as DNA, the CDR3 is TGTGCCAGCAGCCTGACAGGGGCAAGCGAGCAGTACTTC. Complete variable domain (other parts from reference TRBV5-5 and TRBJ2-7): DAGVTQSPTHLIKTRGQQVTLRCSPISGHKSVSWYQQVLGQGPQFIFQYYEKEERGRGNFPDRFSARQFPNYSSELNVNALLLGDSALYLCASSLTGASEQYFGPGTRLTVT.

A few counts support this clonotype. This sequence joins TRBV7-2 and TRBJ2-3; no definite D call. CDR3 length: 13 amino acids. Germline V gene lookup returns CDR1 SGHTA and CDR2 FQGNSA. V was shortened by 5 bases and J by 5 bases, with 11 bases between the two germline ends. CDR3 sequence: CASSPGQEDTQYF. DNA for the CDR3: TGTGCCAGCAGCCCCGGGCAGGAAGATACGCAGTATTTT.

This clonotype was observed a few times. The V and J genes are TRBV6-5 and TRBJ2-1, with D maybe TRBD2 (6 bases). The V gene's germline CDR1 is MNHEY and CDR2 SVGAGI. V dropped 4 bases and J dropped 9 bases, with 19 bases sitting between them. The CDR3 runs to 15 residues. In DNA form, the CDR3 reads TGTGCCAGCAGTTCTGGGCAGGGCGGGGATGTTGAGCAGTTCTTC. Translation gives CASSSGQGGDVEQFF.

This sequence joins TRBV7-8 and TRBJ2-7, with D tentatively TRBD1 (5 bases). In germline, CDR1 is SGHVS, CDR2 FQNEAQ. V was cut by 3 bases and J by 5 bases, with 11 bases left in between. This CDR3 has 13 amino acids. The DNA for the CDR3 is TGTGCCAGCAGCTTGTCAGGGCTTAACGAGCAGTACTTC. This encodes CASSLSGLNEQYF.

This clonotype was seen more than once but under ten times. The V and J genes are TRBV12-3 or TRBV12-4 and TRBJ1-1; D remains unclear. CDR3 size: 11 residues. V was trimmed by 4 bases and J by 8 bases, leaving 8 bases between them. As DNA, the CDR3 is TGTGCCAGCAGTTCATCTGTAGAAGCTTTCTTT. Its protein product is CASSSSVEAFF.

This clonotype was seen only a few times. V is TRBV12-3 or TRBV12-4 and J is TRBJ2-7; 7 bases agree with TRBD1. The trim removed 6 bases at V and 5 bases at J, leaving 10 bases unmatched. There are 14 residues in the CDR3. CDR3 nucleotide sequence: TGTGCCAGCAGAAAAAGGACAGGCCTAGACGAGCAGTACTTC. Translation gives CASRKRTGLDEQYF.

The V gene is TRBV11-2, the J gene TRBJ2-3; TRBD1 aligns across 7 bases. V shed 0 bases, J shed 2 bases, and the junction held 8 bases outside the gene matches. The CDR3 consists of 17 residues. CDR1 is SGHAT and CDR2 is FQNNGV in the germline V gene. The DNA for the CDR3 is TGTGCCAGCAGCTTAGAGAGCACAGGGGCCTTCACAGATACGCAGTATTTT. Protein product: CASSLESTGAFTDTQYF.

This clonotype was seen repeatedly, ten times or more. This chain connects TRBV6-5 to TRBJ2-1, with D possibly being TRBD2 (5 bases). The germline V gene encodes CDR1 MNHEY and CDR2 SVGAGI. V dropped 5 bases and J dropped 6 bases, with 11 bases sitting between them. CDR3 length: 13 residues. CDR3 in amino acids: CASSNRRGNEQFF. The DNA of the CDR3 is TGTGCCAGCAGTAACCGTCGGGGCAATGAGCAGTTCTTC.

There are a few counts of this clonotype. The chain links TRBV10-3 to TRBJ1-1; D not certain. Per the germline V gene, CDR1 is ENHRY and CDR2 is SYGVKD. The V end lost 8 bases, the J end lost 1 base, and 8 bases lay between the germline ends. This CDR3 has 12 residues. As DNA, the CDR3 is TGTGCCATCGGAGAACAGAACACTGAAGCTTTCTTT. It specifies CAIGEQNTEAFF.

The chain employs TRBV7-8 and TRBJ2-7, with a weak D call TRBD2 (6 bases). CDR3 length: 13 residues. V was pared by 7 bases and J by 2 bases, with 12 bases between. Germline V CDR1 and CDR2: SGHVS, FQNEAQ. The DNA of the CDR3 is TGTGCCAGCACCCTCCCGGGGGCCTACGAGCAGTACTTC. This sequence encodes CASTLPGAYEQYF.

This chain links TRBV10-3 with TRBJ2-1; D possibly matches TRBD1 or TRBD2 (5 bases each). The CDR3 extends over 16 amino acids. The germline CDR1 and CDR2 sequences are ENHRY and SYGVKD. Trimming removed 1 base at V and 0 bases at J, with 10 bases between. The CDR3 protein is CAISEWDVSSYNEQFF. The CDR3 nucleotides are TGTGCCATCAGTGAGTGGGACGTAAGCTCCTACAATGAGCAGTTCTTC.

This clonotype was seen a handful of times. The genes are TRBV20-1 and TRBJ1-4; D unclear. Trimming stripped 6 bases from V and 3 bases from J, with 11 bases between. From germline, CDR1 is DFQATT and CDR2 SNEGSKA (reference sequence). The CDR3 consists of 13 residues. The CDR3 loop is CSAPVIPNEKLFF. CDR3 nucleotide sequence: TGCAGTGCCCCAGTGATTCCTAATGAAAAACTGTTTTTT.

The gene calls are TRBV6-1 and TRBJ2-1; tentatively, D is TRBD2 (6 bases). CDR1 MNHNS and CDR2 SASEGT come from the germline V gene. This CDR3 region has 15 residues. Trimming pared 6 bases from V and 5 bases from J, leaving 17 bases between. CDR3 region: CASSPNPGEHNEQFF. CDR3 nucleotide sequence: TGTGCCAGCAGCCCCAACCCGGGAGAGCACAATGAGCAGTTCTTC.

This clonotype was observed a few times. This chain links TRBV5-1 with TRBJ1-2; the D is unclear. The CDR3 loop spans 14 amino acids. V lost 0 bases to trimming and J lost 8 bases, with 14 bases between them. CDR1 is SGHRS and CDR2 is YFSETQ in the germline V gene. The CDR3 sequence: CASSLDPSMGGYTF. The CDR3 bases are TGCGCCAGCAGCTTGGATCCCAGTATGGGGGGCTACACCTTC.